Listed below are T cell receptor beta chains from one sample, sequenced in a study of T cells in tuberculosis. The repertoire was sequenced with immunoSEQ multiplex PCR; TCRdb's copy has only in-frame clones and lacks some. The sample has 35,000 to 45,000 clones, about 94% seen once. The sequenced sample consisted of PBMCs. Receptor source: a donor aged 5-35 years with latent tuberculosis or without tuberculosis infection. Some clones in this sample may be carry-over from other donors' samples. Both conserved end residues are part of each CDR3. The D gene is left open where the match is weak. Part of the rows lack a size; the others show once, few, many or a class for expanded clones.

D gene	V gene	clone size	J gene	CDR3 DNA	CDR3 protein
TRBD1	TRBV4-1	once	TRBJ2-2	TGCGCCAGCAGCCCGCAGGACAGGGAGATCGGGGCCGGGGAGCTGTTTTTT	CASSPQDREIGAGELFF
NA	TRBV6-6	NA	TRBJ1-2	TGTGCCAGCAGCTCTACAGGGATAAACTATGGCTACACCTTC	CASSSTGINYGYTF
NA	TRBV7-2	NA	TRBJ1-1	TGTGCCAGCAGCTTAGCTCTAGGGAGTGGCACTGAAGCTTTCTTT	CASSLALGSGTEAFF
NA	TRBV19	NA	TRBJ2-1	TGTGCCAGTAGTATCCCCCGCGGAACGGAGCAGTTCTTC	CASSIPRGTEQFF
NA	TRBV10-3	NA	TRBJ1-4	TGTGCCAGCCAAAACAGGAATGAAAAACTGTTTTTT	CASQNRNEKLFF
NA	TRBV29-1	NA	TRBJ1-2	TGCAGCGTAGGGGCACGGGGGGTTTCGGCTGGCTACACCTTC	CSVGARGVSAGYTF
NA	TRBV10-3	few	TRBJ2-7	TGTGCCGCGGGGTCTCCAGTCCTTCCCTACGAGCAGTACTTC	CAAGSPVLPYEQYF
TRBD1	TRBV15	NA	TRBJ2-1	TGTGCCACCAGCGCCGGGACAGGGACGAGTACCTACAATGAGCAGTTCTTC	CATSAGTGTSTYNEQFF
NA	TRBV9	NA	TRBJ2-1	TGTGCCAGCAGCGAGAGCGCCCGCAATGAGCAGTTCTTC	CASSESARNEQFF
NA	TRBV30	NA	TRBJ2-5	TGTGCCTGGAGTTTAGGGGGTCAAGAGACCCAGTACTTC	CAWSLGGQETQYF
NA	TRBV7-2	NA	TRBJ2-1	TGTGCCAGCAGCTTAAAAGGGGGAAATGAGCAGTTCTTC	CASSLKGGNEQFF
NA	TRBV6-6	NA	TRBJ1-6	TGTGCCAGCAGTTACCCGGGTTCACCCCTCCACTTT	CASSYPGSPLHF
TRBD1	TRBV7-2	NA	TRBJ2-2	TGTGCCAGCAGCGGAAAAGACAGGGGTACGAACACCGGGGAGCTGTTTTTT	CASSGKDRGTNTGELFF
NA	TRBV5-1	once	TRBJ2-4	TGCGCCAGCAGCTTGGAGTACGGGTTAGCCAAAAACATTCAGTACTTC	CASSLEYGLAKNIQYF
NA	TRBV18	NA	TRBJ1-2	TGTGCCAGCTCACCGGTCGAGGGTTCGGTCGATGGCTACACCTTC	CASSPVEGSVDGYTF
NA	TRBV19	NA	TRBJ2-1	TGTGCCAGTAGTGGCGACAGGGAGGTAATAAATGAGCAGTTCTTC	CASSGDREVINEQFF
NA	TRBV7-9	NA	TRBJ2-4	TGTGCCAGCAGCCTCCCCGGGAACAAAAACATTCAGTACTTC	CASSLPGNKNIQYF
TRBD1	TRBV18	NA	TRBJ1-2	TGTGCCAGCTCACCGGGACAGACTATGGGCTACACCTTC	CASSPGQTMGYTF
TRBD1	TRBV6-1	NA	TRBJ1-5	TGTGCCAGCAGTAGACAGGGTGGTCAGCCCCAGCATTTT	CASSRQGGQPQHF
NA	TRBV10-2	NA	TRBJ1-1	TGCGCCAGCAGCTATACAGGGAACACTGAAGCTTTCTTT	CASSYTGNTEAFF
TRBD2	TRBV10-1	NA	TRBJ2-1	TGCGCCAGCAGTGAGTCACGGGGGGTTAACGATGAGCAGTTCTTC	CASSESRGVNDEQFF
NA	TRBV28	NA	TRBJ1-5	TGTGCCAGTGTTGGACAGCTCAATCAGCCCCAGCATTTT	CASVGQLNQPQHF
NA	TRBV18	NA	TRBJ2-3	TGTGCCAGCTCACCCTGGGCGTCGGATACGCAGTATTTT	CASSPWASDTQYF
TRBD1	TRBV19	NA	TRBJ1-2	TGTGCCAGTAGGACGTCTTCGGACAGGGGGTATGGCTACACCTTC	CASRTSSDRGYGYTF
NA	TRBV9	NA	TRBJ1-4	TGTGCCAGTTCCCCCAACCCGCGGGCCGAAAAACTGTTTTTT	CASSPNPRAEKLFF
TRBD1	TRBV10-3	few	TRBJ2-2	TGTGCCATCAGCCTGAGACAGGGAACCGGGGAGCTGTTTTTT	CAISLRQGTGELFF
TRBD1	TRBV7-3	once	TRBJ1-2	TGTGCCAGCAGTGGGGGACAGGAGATGATTACTAACTATGGCTACACCTTC	CASSGGQEMITNYGYTF
NA	TRBV11-2	few	TRBJ2-6	TGTGCCAGCAGCTTTTCAGGGGCCAACGTCCTGACTTTC	CASSFSGANVLTF
NA	TRBV9	large	TRBJ1-2	TGTGCCAGCAGCGTAGAGGCAGGGCCTAACTATGGCTACACCTTC	CASSVEAGPNYGYTF
NA	TRBV14	NA	TRBJ1-1	TGTGCCAGCAGCCAAGGGAGGGCTGAAGCTTTCTTT	CASSQGRAEAFF
NA	TRBV5-1	NA	TRBJ1-6	TGCGCCAGCAGCGAGGAGAGCTCCTATAATTCACCCCTCCACTTT	CASSEESSYNSPLHF
NA	TRBV7-9	NA	TRBJ2-1	TGTGCCAGCAGCCCGCTGGACATGAGCTCCTACAATGAGCAGTTCTTC	CASSPLDMSSYNEQFF
NA	TRBV6-1	NA	TRBJ2-2	TGTGCCAGCAGTGAGTGGCAGGAGAACACCGGGGAGCTGTTTTTT	CASSEWQENTGELFF
NA	TRBV30	NA	TRBJ2-3	TGTGCTTTAACTCAGGGTTCCACAGATACGCAGTATTTT	CALTQGSTDTQYF
TRBD1	TRBV27	NA	TRBJ2-2	TGTGCCAGCATTCAGGGGGCGGCAAACACCGGGGAGCTGTTTTTT	CASIQGAANTGELFF
NA	TRBV7-9	NA	TRBJ1-1	TGTGCCAGCAGCTCCTTGAGGAACACTGAAGCTTTCTTT	CASSSLRNTEAFF
TRBD1	TRBV5-1	NA	TRBJ2-1	TGCGCCAGCAGCTTGGTTCAGGGGGCAAATGAGCAGTTCTTC	CASSLVQGANEQFF
NA	TRBV19	NA	TRBJ1-4	TGTGCCTCCGGCAGGCCTAATGAAAAACTGTTTTTT	CASGRPNEKLFF
TRBD1	TRBV7-2	NA	TRBJ2-4	TGTGCCAGCAGCTGGCGACAGGGGTGGGGCATTCAGTACTTC	CASSWRQGWGIQYF
NA	TRBV6-6	NA	TRBJ1-5	TGTGCCAGCAGAGAGGAGAATCAGCCCCAGCATTTT	CASREENQPQHF
NA	TRBV2	few	TRBJ1-1	TGTGCCAGCGAGGCAGCGAACACTGAAGCTTTCTTT	CASEAANTEAFF
TRBD1	TRBV7-2	NA	TRBJ2-1	TGTGCCAGCAGCGCTGGGACAGTAGAGCAGTTCTTC	CASSAGTVEQFF
TRBD2	TRBV13	NA	TRBJ2-1	TGTGCCAGCAGCGTGGGACTAGCGGAAAATGAGCAGTTCTTC	CASSVGLAENEQFF
NA	TRBV11-3	NA	TRBJ2-3	TGTGCCAGCAGGCCTCGGGCAGGGAAAGTAGTCGGTACGCAGTATTTT	CASRPRAGKVVGTQYF
NA	TRBV4-1	once	TRBJ2-2	TGCGCCAGCAGCCCCACAGCGGTACGGACGATAAACACCGGGGAGCTGTTTTTT	CASSPTAVRTINTGELFF
NA	TRBV19	NA	TRBJ2-7	TGTGCCAGTAGCCTGGGGCAGGGTGACAACGAGCAGTACTTC	CASSLGQGDNEQYF
TRBD1	TRBV6-5	NA	TRBJ2-7	TGTGCCAGCAAGCAGGGACAGGCGTCCTACGAGCAGTACTTC	CASKQGQASYEQYF
NA	TRBV6-5	once	TRBJ2-2	TGTGCCAGCAGTTACGGCGGCAGGAACACCGGGGAGCTGTTTTTT	CASSYGGRNTGELFF
NA	TRBV12-1	NA	TRBJ1-2	TGTGCCAGCAGCTGGGACAGGGTCTATGGCTACACCTTC	CASSWDRVYGYTF
NA	TRBV2	NA	TRBJ2-1	TGTGCCAGCAGTGAAGGCAGGAATACATTTGGCAATGAGCAGTTCTTC	CASSEGRNTFGNEQFF
NA	TRBV6-6	NA	TRBJ2-1	TGTGCCAGCAGTTCACGCCGGGGGAGCTCCTACAATGAGCAGTTCTTC	CASSSRRGSSYNEQFF
NA	TRBV5-6	NA	TRBJ1-2	TGTGCCAGCAGTCTCGTGGGGCGGGGGATGGACTATGGCTACACCTTC	CASSLVGRGMDYGYTF
TRBD1	TRBV7-2	NA	TRBJ1-2	TGTGCCAGCAGCCACCCCCGCACAGGGGGCGAAAGGTCCTATGGCTACACCTTC	CASSHPRTGGERSYGYTF
NA	TRBV4-3	NA	TRBJ2-1	TGCGCCAGCAGCCCCACAGGGAGCTCCTACAATGAGCAGTTCTTC	CASSPTGSSYNEQFF
NA	TRBV29-1	once	TRBJ2-7	TGCAGCGCTAGTAGCAACTACGAGCAGTACTTC	CSASSNYEQYF
NA	TRBV11-2	once	TRBJ1-2	TGTGCCAGCAGCCCTAGATGGGACACGGCCTATGGCTACACCTTC	CASSPRWDTAYGYTF
NA	TRBV29-1	NA	TRBJ1-4	TGCAGCGTTGGACAGCCAACTAATGAAAAACTGTTTTTT	CSVGQPTNEKLFF
TRBD2	TRBV10-3	once	TRBJ2-3	TGTGCCATCAGTGATCGATTAGCGGGGGGGACCGCAGATACGCAGTATTTT	CAISDRLAGGTADTQYF
NA	TRBV5-1	NA	TRBJ1-3	TGCGCCAGCAGCTCACAACCAGGGATTTCCTCTGGAAACACCATATATTTT	CASSSQPGISSGNTIYF